This T cell receptor beta chain was found in a study of T cell responses to AZD1222 COVID-19 vaccine. Sequencing was performed with immunoSEQ multiplex PCR; in TCRdb, only in-frame clones are kept and a portion is missing. The repertoire holds approximately 74,000 clones, with roughly 88% as singletons. Per the germline V gene, CDR1 is SGHRS and CDR2 is YFSETQ. Trimming left V 4 bases short and J 9 bases short, with 11 bases between. The CDR3 has 12 residues. The study, taken as a whole, reports: Receipt of two AZD1222 doses was followed by a rise in Spike-specific TCR breadth and depth. CD4 TCRs linked to vaccination spanned spike, dominating at 160-218 and 743-854. Donors were largely white British and mainly female; clonal diversity was possibly underestimated.

In the case of this clone: What it binds is not known.

The clonotype comes from an adult in good health. The chain combines TRBV5-1 with TRBJ2-4; D is unresolved. This specimen was peripheral blood, taken on day 0 of AZD1222 vaccination. The CDR3 DNA follows: TGCGCCAGCAGCCTGGGCGAAGGCATTCAGTACTTC. Translation gives CASSLGEGIQYF.